This T cell receptor (beta chain) was found in a study of blood T cell repertoires in COVID-19. This table comes from immunoSEQ multiplex PCR, and its TCRdb copy is limited to in-frame clones, with some not included. The table lists 130,000 to 150,000 clones, about 84% of them singletons, with approximately 6.5% in the top ten. Germline CDR1 SGHRS, CDR2 YFSETQ. There are 15 residues in the CDR3. V lost 5 bases and J lost 4; bases outside the gene matches: 7. The sequencing input was peripheral blood. The origin of this receptor is a human donor in a cohort sampled during active COVID-19. V usage is TRBV5-1 and J usage is TRBJ1-2; 11 bases fit TRBD1. CDR3 in DNA: TGCGCCAGCAGTTGGACAGGGGGCGCTACCTATGGCTACACCTTC. Amino acid sequence: CASSWTGGATYGYTF.